Listed here is a single T cell receptor (beta chain). The data were taken from a study of blood T cells in healthy people across ages. The CDR3 covers 13 residues. The germline CDR1 and CDR2 sequences are SEHNR and FQNEAQ (reference sequence). V was trimmed by 5 bases and J by 8 bases, leaving 13 bases between them. A J-beta primer mix and a sample-barcoded 5' primer were used in a second PCR of roughly 6 to 12 cycles. TCRdb called the 5' RACE reads again in MiXCR, with one record for every CDR3 protein. The profile shows roughly 730,000 distinct CDR3 sequences, 56% of them singletons. The TCR comes from a man aged 40-49 years in good health. The chain couples TRBV7-9 to TRBJ2-4; D remains unclear. Sequencing was done on a sample of blood. The chain's CDR3 is CASSIPELDIQYF. The CDR3 nucleotides read TGTGCCAGCAGCATTCCGGAATTGGACATTCAGTACTTC.